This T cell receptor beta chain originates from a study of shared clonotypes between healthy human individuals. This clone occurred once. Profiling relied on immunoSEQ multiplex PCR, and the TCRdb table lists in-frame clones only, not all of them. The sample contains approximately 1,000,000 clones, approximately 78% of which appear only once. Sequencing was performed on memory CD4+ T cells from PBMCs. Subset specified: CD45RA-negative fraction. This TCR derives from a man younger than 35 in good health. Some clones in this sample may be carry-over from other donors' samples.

Here the CDR3 DNA reads TGCGCCAGCAGCTCGCAAGGGGGCCGGACTAATTCACCCCTCCACTTT. It specifies CASSSQGGRTNSPLHF. This chain connects TRBV5-1 to TRBJ1-6; 7 nucleotides agree with TRBD1. Trimming cost V 3 bases and J 6 bases; bases outside gene matches: 9. Germline CDR1 SGHRS, CDR2 YFSETQ. This CDR3 spans 16 amino acids.